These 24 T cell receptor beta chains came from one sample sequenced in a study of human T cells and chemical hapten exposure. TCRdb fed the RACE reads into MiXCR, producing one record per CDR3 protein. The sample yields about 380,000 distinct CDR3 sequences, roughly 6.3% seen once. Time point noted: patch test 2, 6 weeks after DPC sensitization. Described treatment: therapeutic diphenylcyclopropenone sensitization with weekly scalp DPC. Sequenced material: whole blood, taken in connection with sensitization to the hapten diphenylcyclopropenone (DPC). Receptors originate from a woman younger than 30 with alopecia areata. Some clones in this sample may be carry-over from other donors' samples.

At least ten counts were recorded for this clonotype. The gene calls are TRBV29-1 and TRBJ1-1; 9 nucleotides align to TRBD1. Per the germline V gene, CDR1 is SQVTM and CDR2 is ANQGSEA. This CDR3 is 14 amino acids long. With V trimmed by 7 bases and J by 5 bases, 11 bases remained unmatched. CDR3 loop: CSAYPGQGVTEAFF. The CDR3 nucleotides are TGCAGCGCGTATCCGGGACAGGGTGTAACTGAAGCTTTCTTT.

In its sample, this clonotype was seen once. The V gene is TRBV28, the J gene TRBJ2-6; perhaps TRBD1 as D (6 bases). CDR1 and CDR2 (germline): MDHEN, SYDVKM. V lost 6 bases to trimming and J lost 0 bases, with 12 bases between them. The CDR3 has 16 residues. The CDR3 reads CASRNGQTSGANVLTF. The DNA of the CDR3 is TGTGCCAGCAGGAATGGACAGACCTCTGGGGCCAACGTCCTGACTTTC.

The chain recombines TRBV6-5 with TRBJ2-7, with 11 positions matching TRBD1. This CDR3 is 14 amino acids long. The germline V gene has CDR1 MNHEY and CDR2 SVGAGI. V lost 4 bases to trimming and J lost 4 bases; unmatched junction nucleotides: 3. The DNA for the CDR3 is TGTGCCAGCAGTTCATGGGACAGGGGGTACGAGCAGTACTTC. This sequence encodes CASSSWDRGYEQYF.

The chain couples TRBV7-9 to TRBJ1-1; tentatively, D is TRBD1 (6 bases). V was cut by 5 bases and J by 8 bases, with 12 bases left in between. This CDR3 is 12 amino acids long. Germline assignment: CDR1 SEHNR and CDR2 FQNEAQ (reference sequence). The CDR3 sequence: CASSPGAPEAFF. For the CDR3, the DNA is TGTGCCAGCAGCCCAGGGGCCCCAGAAGCTTTCTTT.

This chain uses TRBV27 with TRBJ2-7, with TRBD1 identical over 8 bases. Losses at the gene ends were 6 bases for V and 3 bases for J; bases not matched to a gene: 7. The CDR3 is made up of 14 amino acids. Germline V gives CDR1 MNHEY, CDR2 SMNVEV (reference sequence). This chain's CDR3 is CASSWAGGLYEQYF. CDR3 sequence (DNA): TGTGCCAGCAGCTGGGCAGGGGGCCTCTACGAGCAGTACTTC.

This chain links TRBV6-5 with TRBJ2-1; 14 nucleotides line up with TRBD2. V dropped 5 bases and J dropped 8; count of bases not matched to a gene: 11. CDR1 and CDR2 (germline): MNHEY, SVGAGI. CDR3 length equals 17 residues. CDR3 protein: CASSPGLAGGHRDEQFF. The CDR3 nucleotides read TGTGCCAGCAGTCCCGGACTAGCGGGGGGCCATAGGGATGAGCAGTTCTTC.

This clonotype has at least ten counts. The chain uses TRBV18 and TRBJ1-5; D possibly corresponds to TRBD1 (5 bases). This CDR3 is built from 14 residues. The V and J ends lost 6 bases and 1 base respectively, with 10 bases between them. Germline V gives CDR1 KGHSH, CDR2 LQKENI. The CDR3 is CASSPRQSNQPQHF. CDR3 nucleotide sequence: TGTGCCAGCTCCCCCCGACAGAGCAATCAGCCCCAGCATTTT. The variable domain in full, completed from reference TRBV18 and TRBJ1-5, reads NAGVMQNPRHLVRRRGQEARLRCSPMKGHSHVYWYRQLPEEGLKFMVYLQKENIIDESGMPKERFSAEFPKEGPSILRIQQVVRGDSAAYFCASSPRQSNQPQHFGDGTRLSIL.

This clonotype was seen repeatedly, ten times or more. CDR3 loop: CATSSTVGEKLFF. The CDR3 DNA is TGTGCCACCAGCAGCACCGTGGGAGAAAAACTGTTTTTT. The rearrangement joins TRBV15 to TRBJ1-4; D is ambiguous. Germline values: CDR1 LNHNV, CDR2 YYDKDF (reference sequence). This CDR3 contains 13 residues. V was clipped by 3 bases and J by 8 bases, with 10 bases between them. Drawing the rest from reference TRBV15 and TRBJ1-4, the complete variable domain is DAMVIQNPRYQVTQFGKPVTLSCSQTLNHNVMYWYQQKSSQAPKLLFHYYDKDFNNEADTPDNFQSRRPNTSFCFLDIRSPGLGDTAMYLCATSSTVGEKLFFGSGTQLSVL.

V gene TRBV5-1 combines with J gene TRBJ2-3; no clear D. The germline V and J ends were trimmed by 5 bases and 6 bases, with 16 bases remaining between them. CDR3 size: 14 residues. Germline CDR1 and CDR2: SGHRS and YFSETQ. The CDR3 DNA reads TGCGCCAGCAGGGACGGATCCCACGGGGATACGCAGTATTTT. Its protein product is CASRDGSHGDTQYF.

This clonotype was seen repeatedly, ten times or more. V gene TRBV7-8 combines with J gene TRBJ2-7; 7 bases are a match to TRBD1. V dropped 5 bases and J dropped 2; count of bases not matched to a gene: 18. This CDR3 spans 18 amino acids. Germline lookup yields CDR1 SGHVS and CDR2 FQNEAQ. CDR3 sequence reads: CASSPYRIQGVRTYEQYF. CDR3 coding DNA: TGTGCCAGCAGCCCCTACAGGATCCAGGGGGTCCGGACCTACGAGCAGTACTTC.

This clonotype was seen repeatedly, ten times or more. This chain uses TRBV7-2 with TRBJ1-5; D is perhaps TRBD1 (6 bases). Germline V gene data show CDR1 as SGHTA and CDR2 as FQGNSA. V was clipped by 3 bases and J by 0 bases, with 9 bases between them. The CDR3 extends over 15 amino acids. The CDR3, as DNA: TGTGCCAGCAGCTTCCAGGGGACTAGCAATCAGCCCCAGCATTTT. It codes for CASSFQGTSNQPQHF.

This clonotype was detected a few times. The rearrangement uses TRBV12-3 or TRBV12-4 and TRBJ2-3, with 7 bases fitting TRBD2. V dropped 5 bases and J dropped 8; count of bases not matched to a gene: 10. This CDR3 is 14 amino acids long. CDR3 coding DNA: TGTGCCAGCAGTCCTCGCGGGGGAGGAGCTACGCAGTATTTT. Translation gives CASSPRGGGATQYF.

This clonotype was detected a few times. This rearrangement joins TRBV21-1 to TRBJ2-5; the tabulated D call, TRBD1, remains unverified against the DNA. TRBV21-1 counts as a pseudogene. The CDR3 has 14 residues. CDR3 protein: CASLERGTQETQYF. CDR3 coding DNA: TGTGCCAGCCTGGAACGGGGGACACAAGAGACCCAGTACTTC.

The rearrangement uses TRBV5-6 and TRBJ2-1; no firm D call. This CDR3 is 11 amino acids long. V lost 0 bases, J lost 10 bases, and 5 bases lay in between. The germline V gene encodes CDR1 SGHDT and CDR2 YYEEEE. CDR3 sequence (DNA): TGTGCCAGCAGCTTGGCCCAGGAGCAGTTCTTC. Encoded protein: CASSLAQEQFF.

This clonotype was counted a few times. The DNA of the CDR3 is TGTGCCAGCAGTTACTCGCACAGATCCTATGGCTACACCTTC. Encoded protein: CASSYSHRSYGYTF. The chain links TRBV6-5 to TRBJ1-2; D not certain. The V gene lost 0 bases and the J gene lost 4 bases, with 9 bases spanning the gap. Per the germline V gene, CDR1 is MNHEY and CDR2 is SVGAGI. The CDR3 sequence is 14 residues long.

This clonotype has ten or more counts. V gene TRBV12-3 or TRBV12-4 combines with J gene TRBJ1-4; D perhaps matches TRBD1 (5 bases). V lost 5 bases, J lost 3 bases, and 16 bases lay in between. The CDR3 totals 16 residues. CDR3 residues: CASSSSPGPPNEKLFF. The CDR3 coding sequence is TGTGCCAGCAGTAGCTCCCCGGGACCTCCTAATGAAAAACTGTTTTTT.

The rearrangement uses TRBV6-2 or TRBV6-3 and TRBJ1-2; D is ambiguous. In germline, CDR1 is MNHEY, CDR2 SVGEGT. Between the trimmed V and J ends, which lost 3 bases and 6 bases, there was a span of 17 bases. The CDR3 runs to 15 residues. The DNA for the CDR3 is TGTGCCAGCAGTTATCTGGTTTCGATGGTGGATGGCTACACCTTC. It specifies CASSYLVSMVDGYTF.

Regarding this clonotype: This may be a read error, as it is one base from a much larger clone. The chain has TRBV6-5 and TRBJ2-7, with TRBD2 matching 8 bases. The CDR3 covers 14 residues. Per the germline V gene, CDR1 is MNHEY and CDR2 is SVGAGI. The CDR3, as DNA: TGTGCCAGCTCTGGGGAGCGGGGGTACTACGCGCAGTACTTC. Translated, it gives CASSGERGYYAQYF.

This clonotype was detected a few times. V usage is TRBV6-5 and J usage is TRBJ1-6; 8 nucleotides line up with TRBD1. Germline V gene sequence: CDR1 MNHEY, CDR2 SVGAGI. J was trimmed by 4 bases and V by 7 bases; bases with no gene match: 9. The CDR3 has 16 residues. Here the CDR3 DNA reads TGTGCCAGCACCGTCCGACAGGGGACGTATAATTCACCCCTCCACTTT. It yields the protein CASTVRQGTYNSPLHF.

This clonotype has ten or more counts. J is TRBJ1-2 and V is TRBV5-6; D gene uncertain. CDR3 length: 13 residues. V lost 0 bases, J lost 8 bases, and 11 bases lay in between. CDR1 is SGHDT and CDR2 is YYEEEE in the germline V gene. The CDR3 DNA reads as TGTGCCAGCAGCTTGGAAGGGTCACAAGGCTACACCTTC. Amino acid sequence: CASSLEGSQGYTF.

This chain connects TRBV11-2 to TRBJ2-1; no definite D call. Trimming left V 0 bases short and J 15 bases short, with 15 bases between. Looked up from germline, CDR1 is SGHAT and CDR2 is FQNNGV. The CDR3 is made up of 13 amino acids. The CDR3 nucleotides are TGTGCCAGCAGCTTAGATCTCCTCATTACGACGTTCTTC. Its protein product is CASSLDLLITTFF.

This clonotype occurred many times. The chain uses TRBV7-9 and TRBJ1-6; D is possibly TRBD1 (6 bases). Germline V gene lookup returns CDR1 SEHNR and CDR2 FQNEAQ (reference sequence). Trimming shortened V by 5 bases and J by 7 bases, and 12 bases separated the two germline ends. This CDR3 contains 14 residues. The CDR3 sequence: CASSPGTTNSPLHF. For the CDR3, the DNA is TGTGCCAGCAGCCCCGGGACAACGAATTCACCCCTCCACTTT.

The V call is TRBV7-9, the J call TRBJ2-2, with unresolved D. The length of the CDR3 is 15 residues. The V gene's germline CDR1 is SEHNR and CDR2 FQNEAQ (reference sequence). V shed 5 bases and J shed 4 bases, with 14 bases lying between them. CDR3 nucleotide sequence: TGTGCCAGCAGCCCGCGCGAGGTCCCCACCGGGGAGCTGTTTTTT. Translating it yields CASSPREVPTGELFF.

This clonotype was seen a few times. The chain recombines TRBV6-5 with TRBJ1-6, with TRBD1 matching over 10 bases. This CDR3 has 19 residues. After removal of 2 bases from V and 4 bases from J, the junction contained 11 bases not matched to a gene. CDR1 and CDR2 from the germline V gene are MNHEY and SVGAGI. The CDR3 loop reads CASSYLGTGATEYNSPLHF. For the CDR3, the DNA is TGTGCCAGCAGTTACCTAGGGACAGGGGCGACAGAGTATAATTCACCCCTCCACTTT.